These 13 T cell receptor beta chains originate from one sample sequenced in a study of T cell changes during pregnancy in multiple sclerosis. Clones were read by immunoSEQ multiplex PCR, and TCRdb kept only the in-frame ones, dropping some. The sample yields 45,000 to 50,000 clones, 85% to 95% seen once. The starting material was CD8+ T cells from peripheral blood mononuclear cells, obtained before pregnancy. These receptor sequences come from a female donor with multiple sclerosis, enrolled in a pregnancy study.

J is TRBJ2-2 and V is TRBV27; 10 bases map to TRBD2. The CDR3 runs 17 residues. CDR1 is MNHEY, CDR2 SMNVEV, per germline (reference sequence). J lost 4 bases, V lost 4 bases, and 9 bases had no gene match. The CDR3 DNA reads as TGTGCCAGCAGTTGGTCCAGCGGGAGGGTCGCCACCGGGGAGCTGTTTTTT. This translates into CASSWSSGRVATGELFF.

This chain links TRBV19 with TRBJ1-1; 7 bases fit TRBD1. The CDR3 contains 15 residues. Unmatched junction bases numbered 10, after V lost 6 bases and J lost 3 bases. CDR1 is LNHDA, CDR2 SQIVND, per germline (reference sequence). CDR3: CASSHVDRGHTEAFF. CDR3 sequence (DNA): TGTGCCAGTAGCCATGTGGATAGGGGGCACACTGAAGCTTTCTTT.

The rearrangement uses TRBV9 and TRBJ1-1; D is perhaps TRBD1 (6 bases). Germline lookup yields CDR1 SGDLS and CDR2 YYNGEE. Trimming left V 0 bases short and J 3 bases short, with 15 bases between. CDR3 length: 16 residues. The DNA of the CDR3 is TGTGCCAGCAGCGTAGCTGTGGGGGGGCGGGACACTGAAGCTTTCTTT. Its protein product is CASSVAVGGRDTEAFF.

V and J are TRBV28 and TRBJ2-3; no firm D call. Between the trimmed V and J ends, which lost 1 base and 0 bases, there was a span of 8 bases. The CDR3 covers 15 residues. Looked up from germline, CDR1 is MDHEN and CDR2 is SYDVKM. The CDR3 coding sequence is TGTGCCAGCAGTTTATCTCGGTCTAGCACAGATACGCAGTATTTT. Amino acid sequence: CASSLSRSSTDTQYF.

This rearrangement joins TRBV19 to TRBJ2-2; D is perhaps TRBD2 (6 bases). The CDR3 sequence is 13 residues long. Germline-derived CDR1 and CDR2 are LNHDA and SQIVND (reference sequence). V gave up 5 bases and J gave up 7 bases, with 11 bases separating them. The CDR3: CASSPSSVGELFF. CDR3 DNA sequence: TGTGCCAGTAGTCCTTCTAGCGTCGGGGAGCTGTTTTTT. Using reference TRBV19 and TRBJ2-2 for the parts outside the CDR3, the full variable domain is DGGITQSPKYLFRKEGQNVTLSCEQNLNHDAMYWYRQDPGQGLRLIYYSQIVNDFQKGDIAEGYSVSREKKESFPLTVTSAQKNPTAFYLCASSPSSVGELFFGEGSRLTVL.

V and J are TRBV14 and TRBJ1-1; D unclear. The ends were cut back, 4 bases at V and 4 bases at J, with 10 bases in the middle. CDR1 is SGHDN and CDR2 is FVKESK in the germline V gene. This CDR3 has 13 amino acids. The CDR3: CASSLARSTEAFF. The DNA for the CDR3 is TGTGCCAGCAGCCTAGCGAGGAGCACTGAAGCTTTCTTT.

The V call is TRBV29-1, the J call TRBJ2-7; 10 bases line up with TRBD2. The trim removed 2 bases at V and 2 bases at J, leaving 3 bases unmatched. Germline V lookup: CDR1 SQVTM, CDR2 ANQGSEA. There are 14 residues in the CDR3. In DNA, the CDR3 is TGCAGCGTTGAACAACTAGCGGGAACCTACGAGCAGTACTTC. It codes for CSVEQLAGTYEQYF.

The rearrangement joins TRBV28 to TRBJ1-5; maybe TRBD1 (6 bases). Trimming removed 3 bases at V and 5 bases at J, with 11 bases between. The CDR3 is 14 amino acids. The germline V gene has CDR1 MDHEN and CDR2 SYDVKM. The CDR3 protein is CASSFLGGHQPQHF. CDR3 sequence (DNA): TGTGCCAGCAGTTTCTTGGGGGGGCATCAGCCCCAGCATTTT.

J is TRBJ1-2 and V is TRBV11-2; D possibly corresponds to TRBD1 (5 bases). Germline V CDR1 and CDR2: SGHAT, FQNNGV. CDR3 size: 15 residues. V was cut by 5 bases and J by 5 bases, with 18 bases left in between. Here the CDR3 reads CASSGGGGVEYGYTF. In DNA form, the CDR3 reads TGTGCCAGCAGCGGGGGTGGCGGGGTTGAATATGGCTACACCTTC.

The chain links TRBV19 to TRBJ2-1; 7 nucleotides line up with TRBD1. Germline CDR1 is LNHDA and CDR2 is SQIVND (reference sequence). The CDR3 consists of 12 residues. V lost 5 bases and J lost 6; bases outside the gene matches: 1. The CDR3 sequence is CASSEGANEQFF. The CDR3 DNA is TGTGCCAGTAGTGAGGGGGCCAATGAGCAGTTCTTC.

V usage is TRBV28 and J usage is TRBJ1-2; D is ambiguous. The CDR3 runs to 11 residues. Germline CDR1 reads MDHEN; CDR2 reads SYDVKM. V was clipped by 5 bases and J by 3 bases, with 4 bases between them. CDR3 DNA: TGTGCCAGCAGTCCTGACTATGGCTACACCTTC. As protein: CASSPDYGYTF.

The V gene is TRBV6-9, the J gene TRBJ2-7; TRBD1 is a possible D gene (6 bases). Looked up from germline, CDR1 is MNHGY and CDR2 is SVAAGI. V lost 5 bases to trimming and J lost 5 bases, with 19 bases between them. The CDR3 loop spans 15 amino acids. This CDR3 is CASSQQTGQVNEQYF. CDR3 bases: TGTGCCAGCAGTCAACAGACAGGACAAGTCAACGAGCAGTACTTC.

This clone was detected once. V usage is TRBV29-1 and J usage is TRBJ2-5, with D possibly being TRBD1 (6 bases). Deletions cut 1 base from V and 5 bases from J, with 14 bases between. Germline-derived CDR1 and CDR2 are SQVTM and ANQGSEA. This CDR3 is built from 14 residues. This chain's CDR3 is CSVEVQGSWETQYF. In DNA, the CDR3 is TGCAGCGTTGAAGTCCAGGGGTCCTGGGAGACCCAGTACTTC.